Listed here is a single T cell receptor (beta chain). Antigen: not known. The data derive from a study of T cell clones after liver transplantation. For the study at large: Samples came pre-transplant, pre-randomization before withdrawal, and post-randomization after withdrawal ended. Findings and caveats of the study: A larger donor-reactive than third-party decline suggested partial antigen-specific deletion.

The V and J ends lost 5 bases and 1 base respectively, with 19 bases between them. CDR1 and CDR2 from the germline V gene are MNHEY and SMNVEV (reference sequence). CDR3 length: 17 amino acids. Measured with immunoSEQ multiplex PCR; TCRdb has only the in-frame clones, and not every one. This sample has some 34,000 clones, with over 85% found just once. The material sequenced was CD8+ T cells from blood, taken 12 months after liver transplant. This clonotype originated in a human patient who received a liver transplant. Some T cells may be provided by the graft donor. This sequence joins TRBV27 and TRBJ2-3; D ambiguous. CDR3 nucleotides: TGTGCCAGCAGTCCCAGGCCGGGCGTTTGGGGCACAGATACGCAGTATTTT. Amino acid sequence: CASSPRPGVWGTDTQYF.